This T cell receptor beta chain derives from a study of graft-versus-host responses after intestinal transplantation (dated by TCRdb to the early 2020s). For context, the study as a whole: The transplants that recipients received were multivisceral, liver-intestinal, or isolated intestinal. After intestinal transplantation, graft-versus-host and host-versus-graft alloreactive T cell clones were followed in the graft, circulation and bone marrow using bulk TCR-beta CDR3 sequencing. Samples from a few later patients were sequenced in-house on an Illumina MiSeq with MiXCR processing rather than by the commercial service. Alloreactive clones were identified by sequencing pre-transplant mixed lymphocyte reaction products and comparing them with unstimulated pre-transplant donor and recipient T cells. All recipients received anti-thymocyte globulin induction followed by maintenance tacrolimus and steroids for two to four years. A cohort of 24 intestinal transplant recipients, including one retransplant, was enrolled, and a few patients lacking pretransplant specimens were excluded. Donor T cell macrochimerism was defined as a peak of at least 4% donor T cells among recipient peripheral blood mononuclear cells. General conclusions and limits of the study: Early after transplant, peak levels of circulating GvH clones were found to be associated with declines in HvG clones. High GvH to HvG T cell clonal ratios were observed in the allografts of patients with donor T cell macrochimerism. GvH clones turned up in recipient bone marrow, with some appearing earlier in ileal mucosa or blood, a pattern consistent with an intestinal mucosal origin. Conclusions were limited by the relatively low number and heterogeneity of intestinal transplant patients.

For CDR1 and CDR2, the germline V gene lists KGHSH and LQKENI. V is cut by 3 bases and J by 7 bases, and the space between the germline ends is 15 bases. The CDR3 spans 15 residues, from the cysteine through the phenylalanine. Of all the DNA, just the CDR3 is kept, 45 bases in frame from base 1. Turning to this clone: The antigen it binds to is not known. Base qualities are not provided; no much larger clone lies one nucleotide away.

The library relied on the immunoSEQ multiplex PCR assay. For most patients, genomic DNA was isolated with the Qiagen DNeasy Blood and Tissue Kit and shipped frozen to Adaptive Biotechnologies for TCR sequencing. High-throughput TCR-beta CDR3 sequencing of genomic DNA from most patients was performed by Adaptive Biotechnologies. As for how the authors treated the data: Adaptive's ImmunoSEQ software supplied the TCR sequencing data for around 17 patients, while MiXCR and VDJtools were used to process a few other patients. To correct CD4 versus CD8 sorting errors, any sequence found in both subsets at a frequency ratio below 5:1 was removed. CDR3 nucleotide sequences shared between donor and recipient were removed because their origin could not be assigned. At least 2-fold expansion over unstimulated cells and a minimum CFSE-low frequency of 0.002% (template counts) or 0.001% (read counts) were required for clones to be classified as alloreactive. Clones detected in sequenced pre-transplant spleen, lymph node, or MLR CFSE-low populations of the donor or recipient were defined as mappable. Cumulative frequency of alloreactive clones was calculated as a percentage of all sequences weighted by copy number. TCRdb mirrors the immuneACCESS table, restricted to in-frame sequences. Some clones are absent from its copies; in checked studies, under half trace to an unresolved V gene, and the reason for the others is unknown. That table gives V, J and clone size, and the DNA gave D and trimming. For this sample there are about 90,000 clones; 75% to 90% appear just once. About a sixth of the sample is taken by the ten largest.

In the paper's terms, the time point label means: cells obtained before transplantation from donor or recipient. CD3+CD4+ and CD3+CD8+ populations were FACS-sorted from unstimulated pre-transplant donor and recipient cells taken from spleen or lymph nodes. The source of this sequence is a human donor who received an intestinal transplant. The chain links TRBV18 with TRBJ2-2; no D segment can be confidently identified. Sequences were derived from unstimulated CD8+ T cells sorted from spleen or lymph node cells, sampled before intestinal transplant. The CDR3 region: CASSPPEVLLGELFF. The DNA is TGTGCCAGCTCACCCCCAGAGGTATTGCTCGGGGAGCTGTTTTTT.